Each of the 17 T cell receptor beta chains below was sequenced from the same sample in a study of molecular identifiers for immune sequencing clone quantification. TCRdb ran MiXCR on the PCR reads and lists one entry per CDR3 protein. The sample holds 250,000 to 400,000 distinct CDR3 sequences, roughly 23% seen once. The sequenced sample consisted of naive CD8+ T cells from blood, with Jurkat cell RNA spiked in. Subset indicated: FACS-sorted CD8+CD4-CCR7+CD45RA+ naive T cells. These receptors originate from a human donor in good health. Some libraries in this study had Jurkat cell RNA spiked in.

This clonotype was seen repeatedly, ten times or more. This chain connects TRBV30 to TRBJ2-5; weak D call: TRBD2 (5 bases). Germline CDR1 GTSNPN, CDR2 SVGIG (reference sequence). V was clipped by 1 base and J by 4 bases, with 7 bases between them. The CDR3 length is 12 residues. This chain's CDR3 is CAWSGGGETQYF. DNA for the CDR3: TGTGCCTGGAGTGGAGGAGGAGAGACCCAGTACTTC.

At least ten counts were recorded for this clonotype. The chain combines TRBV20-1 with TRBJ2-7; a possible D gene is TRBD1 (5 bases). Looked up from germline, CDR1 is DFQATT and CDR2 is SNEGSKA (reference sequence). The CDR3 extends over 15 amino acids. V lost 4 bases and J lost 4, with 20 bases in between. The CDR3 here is CSATSPTVHGYEQYF. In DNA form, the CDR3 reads TGCAGTGCTACTAGTCCGACAGTGCACGGGTACGAGCAGTACTTC.

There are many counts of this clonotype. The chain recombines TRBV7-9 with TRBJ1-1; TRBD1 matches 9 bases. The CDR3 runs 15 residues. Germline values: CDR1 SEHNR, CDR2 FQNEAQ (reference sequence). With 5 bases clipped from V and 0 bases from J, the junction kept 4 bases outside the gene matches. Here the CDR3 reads CASSIRTGVNTEAFF. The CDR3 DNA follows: TGTGCCAGCAGCATCCGGACAGGGGTGAACACTGAAGCTTTCTTT.

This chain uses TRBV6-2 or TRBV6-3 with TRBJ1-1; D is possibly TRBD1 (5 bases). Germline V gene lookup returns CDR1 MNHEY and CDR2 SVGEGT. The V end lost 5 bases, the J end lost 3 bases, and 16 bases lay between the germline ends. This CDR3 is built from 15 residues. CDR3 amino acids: CASSADLGEDTEAFF. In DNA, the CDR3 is TGTGCCAGCAGTGCCGATTTGGGGGAAGACACTGAAGCTTTCTTT.

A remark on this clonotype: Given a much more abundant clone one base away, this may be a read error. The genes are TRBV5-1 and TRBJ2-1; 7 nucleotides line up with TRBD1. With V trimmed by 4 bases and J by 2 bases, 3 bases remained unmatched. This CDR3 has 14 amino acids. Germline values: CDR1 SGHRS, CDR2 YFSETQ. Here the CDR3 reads CASSRDSAYNEQFF. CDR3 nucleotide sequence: TGCGCCAGCAGCCGGGACAGCGCCTACAATGAGCAGTTCTTC.

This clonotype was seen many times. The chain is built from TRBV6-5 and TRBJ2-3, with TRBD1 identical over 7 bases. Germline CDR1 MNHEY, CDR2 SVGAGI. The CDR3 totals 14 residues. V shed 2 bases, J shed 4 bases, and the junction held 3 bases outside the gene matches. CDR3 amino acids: CASSYGQGADTQYF. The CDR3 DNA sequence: TGTGCCAGCAGTTACGGCCAGGGGGCAGATACGCAGTATTTT.

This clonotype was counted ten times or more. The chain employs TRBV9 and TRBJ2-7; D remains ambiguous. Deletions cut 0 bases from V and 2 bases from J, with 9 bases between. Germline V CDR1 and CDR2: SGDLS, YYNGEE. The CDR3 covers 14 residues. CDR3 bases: TGTGCCAGCAGCGTAGGGAAGATTCCCTACGAGCAGTACTTC. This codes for CASSVGKIPYEQYF. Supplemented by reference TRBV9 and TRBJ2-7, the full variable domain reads DSGVTQTPKHLITATGQRVTLRCSPRSGDLSVYWYQQSLDQGLQFLIQYYNGEERAKGNILERFSAQQFPDLHSELNLSSLELGDSALYFCASSVGKIPYEQYFGPGTRLTVT.

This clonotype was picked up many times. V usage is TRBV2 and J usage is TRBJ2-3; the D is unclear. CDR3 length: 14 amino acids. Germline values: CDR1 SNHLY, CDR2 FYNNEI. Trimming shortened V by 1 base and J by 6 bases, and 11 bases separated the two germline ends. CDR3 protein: CASSEGSSEDTQYF. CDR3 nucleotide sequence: TGTGCCAGCAGTGAAGGGTCCAGCGAGGATACGCAGTATTTT. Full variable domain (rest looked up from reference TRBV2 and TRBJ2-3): EPEVTQTPSHQVTQMGQEVILRCVPISNHLYFYWYRQILGQKVEFLVSFYNNEISEKSEIFDDQFSVERPDGSNFTLKIRSTKLEDSAMYFCASSEGSSEDTQYFGPGTRLTVL.

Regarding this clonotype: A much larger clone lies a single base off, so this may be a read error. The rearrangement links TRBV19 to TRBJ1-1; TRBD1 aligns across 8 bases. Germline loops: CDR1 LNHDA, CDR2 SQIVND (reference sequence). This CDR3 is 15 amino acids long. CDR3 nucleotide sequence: TGTGCCTCCCCCAGGGGGCCAAAGGAAAACACTGAAGCTCTCTTT. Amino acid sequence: CASPRGPKENTEALF.

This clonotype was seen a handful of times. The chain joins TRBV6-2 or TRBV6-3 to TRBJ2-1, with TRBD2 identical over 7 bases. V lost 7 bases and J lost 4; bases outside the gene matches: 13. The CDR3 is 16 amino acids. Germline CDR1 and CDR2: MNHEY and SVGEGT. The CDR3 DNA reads TGTGCCAGCAACACACCTAATAGCGGGCCTTACAATGAGCAGTTCTTC. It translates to CASNTPNSGPYNEQFF.

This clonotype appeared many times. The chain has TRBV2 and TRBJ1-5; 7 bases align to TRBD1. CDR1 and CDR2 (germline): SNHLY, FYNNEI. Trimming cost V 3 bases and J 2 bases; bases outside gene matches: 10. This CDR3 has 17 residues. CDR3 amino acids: CASSDPRPGTGNQPQHF. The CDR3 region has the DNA TGTGCCAGCAGTGACCCCCGGCCGGGGACAGGCAATCAGCCCCAGCATTTT. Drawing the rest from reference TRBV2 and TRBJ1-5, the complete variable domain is EPEVTQTPSHQVTQMGQEVILRCVPISNHLYFYWYRQILGQKVEFLVSFYNNEISEKSEIFDDQFSVERPDGSNFTLKIRSTKLEDSAMYFCASSDPRPGTGNQPQHFGDGTRLSIL.

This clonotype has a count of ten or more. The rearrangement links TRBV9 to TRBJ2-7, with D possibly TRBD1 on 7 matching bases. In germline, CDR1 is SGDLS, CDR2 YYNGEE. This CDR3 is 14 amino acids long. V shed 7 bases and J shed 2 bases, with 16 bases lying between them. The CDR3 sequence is CASGPGGTAYEQYF. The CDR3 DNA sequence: TGTGCCAGCGGCCCCGGCGGGACAGCCTACGAGCAGTACTTC.

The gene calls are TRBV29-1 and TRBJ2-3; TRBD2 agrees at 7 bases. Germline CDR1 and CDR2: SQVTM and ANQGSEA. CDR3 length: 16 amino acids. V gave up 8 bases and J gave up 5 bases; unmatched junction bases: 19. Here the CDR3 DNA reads TGCAGCCCCACGGTCGGGCGGGAGCGGTTTGAAGATACGCAGTATTTT. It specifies CSPTVGRERFEDTQYF.

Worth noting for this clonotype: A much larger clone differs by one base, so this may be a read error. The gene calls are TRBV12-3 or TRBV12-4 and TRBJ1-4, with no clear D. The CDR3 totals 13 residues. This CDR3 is CASSSPWGENLFF. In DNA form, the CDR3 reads TGTGCCAGCAGTTCCCCCTGGGGTGAAAACCTGTTTTTT.

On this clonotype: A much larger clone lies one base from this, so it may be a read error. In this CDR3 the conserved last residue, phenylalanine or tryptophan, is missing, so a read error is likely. CDR3 in amino acids: CASSQGTSGNLGNIQYS. CDR3 DNA: TGTGCCAGCAGCCAGGGGACTAGCGGGAATTTAGGAAACATTCAGTACTCC. V and J are TRBV3-1 and TRBJ2-4, with 13 bases that match TRBD2. Germline loops: CDR1 LGHDT, CDR2 YNNKEL (reference sequence). J gave up 6 bases and V 3 bases, and 8 bases lay outside the gene matches. The CDR3 is made up of 17 amino acids.

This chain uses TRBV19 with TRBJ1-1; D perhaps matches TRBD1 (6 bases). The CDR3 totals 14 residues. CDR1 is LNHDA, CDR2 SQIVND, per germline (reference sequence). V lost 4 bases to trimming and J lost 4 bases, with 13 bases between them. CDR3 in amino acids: CASSTKSRGTEAFF. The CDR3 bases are TGTGCCAGTAGTACCAAAAGCAGGGGCACTGAAGCTTTCTTT.

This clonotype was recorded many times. The CDR3 sequence: CASSIDGTGGYQPQHF. The CDR3 DNA follows: TGTGCCAGTAGTATAGACGGGACAGGGGGATATCAGCCCCAGCATTTT. The V and J genes are TRBV19 and TRBJ1-5, with 11 bases matching TRBD1. The CDR3 contains 16 residues. Germline V gene data show CDR1 as LNHDA and CDR2 as SQIVND (reference sequence). The junction had 3 bases not matched to a gene; V was cut back by 0 bases and J by 5 bases.